The rows below give T cell receptor beta chains drawn from one sample of a study of blood T cells in healthy people across ages. TCRdb redid the calling of the 5' RACE reads with MiXCR, one entry per CDR3 protein. The table includes around 650,000 distinct CDR3 sequences, 40% to 45% detected once. The sample taken for sequencing was blood. The receptors shown here come from a man at least 80 years old in good health. The CDR3 runs from the conserved cysteine through the conserved F or W. The D gene is left open where the match is weak. Size is omitted from some rows. Given values are once, few, many or a class for expanded clones.

j_call | v_call | d_call | clone_size | cdr3_nt | cdr3_aa
TRBJ1-5 | TRBV5-1 | . | . | TGCGCCAGCAGCTTGGGAGTGAAGAACAATCAGCCCCAGCATTTT | CASSLGVKNNQPQHF
TRBJ2-2 | TRBV10-2 | TRBD2 | . | TGCGCCAGCAGGGGGTCGGCGGGGGGTAACGGGGAGCTGTTTTTT | CASRGSAGGNGELFF
TRBJ2-7 | TRBV3-1 | . | few | TGTGCCAGCAGCCAAGGTTTTAGATCCTACGAGCAGTACTTC | CASSQGFRSYEQYF
TRBJ2-7 | TRBV4-2 | . | . | TGTGCCAGCAGTGGGGACCTCACCTACGAGCAGTACTTC | CASSGDLTYEQYF
TRBJ1-2 | TRBV7-2 | . | few | TGTGCCAGCAGCTCAGCGGAGAACTATGGCTACACCTTC | CASSSAENYGYTF
TRBJ1-2 | TRBV29-1 | TRBD1 | many | TGCAGCGCCGAACCGGGGACAGCTAACTATGGCTACACCTTC | CSAEPGTANYGYTF
TRBJ2-1 | TRBV7-2 | . | many | TGTGCCAGCAGCGTACAGTCGAGCTCCTACAATGAGCAGTTCTTC | CASSVQSSSYNEQFF
TRBJ1-2 | TRBV7-2 | . | once | TGTGCCAGCAGCCAAGGTGCGGGGGTACGAGGCGGCTACACCTTC | CASSQGAGVRGGYTF
TRBJ2-5 | TRBV12-3/TRBV12-4 | . | . | TGTGCCAGCAGTTTACCTCACGCCACGGAGACCCAGTACTTC | CASSLPHATETQYF
TRBJ2-7 | TRBV11-2 | TRBD1 | . | TGTGCCAGCAGCGTGACAGGGTCCAAAGATTACGAGCAGTACTTC | CASSVTGSKDYEQYF
TRBJ1-2 | TRBV4-2 | . | . | TGTGCCAGCAGCATGACAGAAGGGCGGGGTGGCTACACCTTC | CASSMTEGRGGYTF
TRBJ2-1 | TRBV7-2 | TRBD2 | few | TGTGCCAGCAGCTTATATCAGCGGGAGATCATCCTCTCCGACAATGAGCAGTTCTTC | CASSLYQREIILSDNEQFF
TRBJ2-1 | TRBV3-1 | TRBD2 | . | TGTGCCAGCAGCCAAGTTCCCGGCGGGGGGGTTAAGAATGAGCAGTTCTTC | CASSQVPGGGVKNEQFF
TRBJ2-1 | TRBV14 | . | many | TGTGCCAGCAGCCGTCGACAGGCGGGCCTTTACAATGAGCAGTTCTTC | CASSRRQAGLYNEQFF
TRBJ2-5 | TRBV6-6 | . | . | TGTGCCAGCAGTTCGTGGGCAGAGACCCAGTACTTC | CASSSWAETQYF
TRBJ2-3 | TRBV4-1 | . | . | TGCGCCAGCAGCCAAGAGGGCTATCCCGCAGATACGCAGTATTTT | CASSQEGYPADTQYF
TRBJ2-7 | TRBV15 | . | . | TGTGCCACCAGAAGGGGTCCCCGGGACCCCTACGAGCAGTACTTC | CATRRGPRDPYEQYF
TRBJ2-7 | TRBV3-1 | . | . | TGTGCCAGCACCAAACTGGGTGTGTCCTCCTACGAGCAGTACTTC | CASTKLGVSSYEQYF
TRBJ1-2 | TRBV27 | TRBD1 | . | TGTGCCAGCAGTGCTCACGGGACAGGGGGACTTGATGGCTACACCTTC | CASSAHGTGGLDGYTF
TRBJ1-2 | TRBV6-2/TRBV6-3 | . | . | TGTGCCAGCAGTTCCGCCTTCCGTGGGTACACCTTC | CASSSAFRGYTF
TRBJ2-3 | TRBV7-2 | TRBD2 | few | TGTGCCAGCAGCTTAGATATGGCTAGCGGGAGGGATACGCAGTATTTT | CASSLDMASGRDTQYF
TRBJ1-2 | TRBV7-2 | TRBD1 | . | TGTGCCAGCAGCTTAGCCGCAGGGGGGCTAGCTAACTATGGCTACACCTTC | CASSLAAGGLANYGYTF
TRBJ1-6 | TRBV7-9 | . | . | TGTGCCAGCAGTATCCCGTCGGGGCATTTTAATTCACCCCTCCACTTT | CASSIPSGHFNSPLHF
TRBJ2-7 | TRBV6-6 | TRBD1 | . | TGTGCCAGCAGTGTAACAGGGGGCTCCTCCTACGAGCAGTACTTC | CASSVTGGSSYEQYF
TRBJ2-2 | TRBV20-1 | . | few | TGCAGTGCTATAACCCCGATCTGGACCGGGGAGCTGTTTTTT | CSAITPIWTGELFF
TRBJ2-7 | TRBV6-2/TRBV6-3 | TRBD2 | few | TGTGCCAGCAGTACTAGCGGGGTTGTACCCTACGAGCAGTACTTC | CASSTSGVVPYEQYF
TRBJ2-1 | TRBV9 | . | . | TGTGCCTGCAGCGTAGAGCCAGCCCAAGAGACCCAGTTCTTC | CACSVEPAQETQFF
TRBJ2-2 | TRBV5-5 | TRBD2 | few | TGTGCCAGCAGCTTGGAAGCGGGAAGAACCGGGGAGCTGTTTTTT | CASSLEAGRTGELFF
TRBJ2-5 | TRBV20-1 | TRBD2 | few | TGCAGTGCTAGAGTGACTAGCGGGAGCCACCAAGAGACCCAGTACTTC | CSARVTSGSHQETQYF
TRBJ2-7 | TRBV5-1 | . | few | TGCGCCAGCAGAGGGGTGGAGAGCGAGCAGTACTTC | CASRGVESEQYF
TRBJ2-5 | TRBV7-2 | TRBD2 | . | TGTGCCAGCAGCTTAGGGACCGGGACTATCCAAGAGACCCAGTACTTC | CASSLGTGTIQETQYF
TRBJ1-1 | TRBV5-1 | TRBD1 | few | TGCGCCAGCAGCTCCGGACAGGGGGCGGCGAACACTGAAGCTTTCTTT | CASSSGQGAANTEAFF
TRBJ1-5 | TRBV20-1 | TRBD1 | few | TGCAGTGCTAGCCCCGGGACAGGGTCTGGTCAGCCCCAGCATTTT | CSASPGTGSGQPQHF
TRBJ2-3 | TRBV27 | TRBD2 | . | TGTGCCAGCAGTCTCCAGACTAGCGTCACAGATACGCAGTATTTT | CASSLQTSVTDTQYF
TRBJ1-5 | TRBV6-2/TRBV6-3 | . | few | TGTGCCAGCAGTTACGGACAGCCCGGCTTGGGGCCCCAGCATTTT | CASSYGQPGLGPQHF
TRBJ2-7 | TRBV28 | . | . | TGTGCCAGCACCGGACCGGGGGCCTCCTACAATGAGCAGTACTTC | CASTGPGASYNEQYF
TRBJ2-7 | TRBV10-1 | TRBD2 | . | TGCGCCAGCAGTTCTCATGAGTCGGGGGGGTCCCACGAGCAGTACTTC | CASSSHESGGSHEQYF
TRBJ2-1 | TRBV14 | TRBD2 | . | TGTGCCAGCAGCCAAGACGAGACTAGCGGGGGAAGGAGCAATGAGCAGTTCTTC | CASSQDETSGGRSNEQFF
TRBJ2-7 | TRBV7-2 | TRBD1 | many | TGTGCCAGCAGCCAAGGGACAGGAGCCGAGCAGTACTTC | CASSQGTGAEQYF
TRBJ2-5 | TRBV6-1 | TRBD1 | . | TGTGCCAGCAGTAGGGACAGGGGGAAAGAGACCCAGTACTTC | CASSRDRGKETQYF